Detailed here is one T cell receptor beta chain. Antigen: not known. Every patient had mismatch repair deficiency by PCR or immunohistochemistry. TCRs were sequenced from a few patients responding to pembrolizumab. The CDR3 has 16 residues. CDR1 is SGHVS, CDR2 FNYEAQ, per germline. The V segment lost 4 bases and the J segment 0 bases; nucleotides outside the gene matches: 8. Profiled with immunoSEQ multiplex PCR; TCRdb holds only in-frame clones, not every one. The sample lists approximately 22,000 clones; 84% were seen once. This specimen comes from a study of PD-1 blockade in mismatch repair-deficient tumors. On the study more broadly: Patients had eleven to twelve mismatch repair-deficient cancer types, all previously treated and progressing. Study-level results: After pembrolizumab, tumor-resident clones rose rapidly, then generally contracted before radiologic responses.

The chain joins TRBV7-6 to TRBJ1-1; TRBD1 matches at 7 bases. This receptor was identified in an adult with mismatch repair-deficient cancer. Material: peripheral blood, obtained 2 weeks after starting pembrolizumab. The CDR3 DNA reads TGTGCCAGCAGCTCTGGACAGGTGTTCATGAACACTGAAGCTTTCTTT. Its translation is CASSSGQVFMNTEAFF.